These T cell receptor beta chains were read from a single sample in a study of CD8 T cells in ankylosing spondylitis. TCRdb analysed the 5' RACE reads with MiXCR anew, one entry per CDR3 protein. The sample gives around 450,000 distinct CDR3 sequences, approximately 26% of which show up once; about 0.9% is in the top ten. The sequenced sample consisted of blood, either unsorted or a sorted T cell fraction (not recorded which). Source of these receptors: a male donor with ankylosing spondylitis. Each CDR3 is given with its conserved first and last residue. The order of the fields is V gene, D gene, clone size, J gene, CDR3 DNA, CDR3 protein. A D gene is named only where the DNA matches it firmly. Clone size is shown for a subset of rows, as once, few, many or a class of expanded clone.

TRBV5-1,-,-,TRBJ1-6,TGCGCCAGCAGCTTGGCCACATTGGCCGGGACGGATTATAATTCACCCCTCCACTTT,CASSLATLAGTDYNSPLHF
TRBV5-6,TRBD2,-,TRBJ2-2,TGTGCCAGCAGCTTAGTAGCGGGAGTAGCTTTTTCGAACACCGGGGAGCTGTTTTTT,CASSLVAGVAFSNTGELFF
TRBV7-2,-,few,TRBJ1-3,TGTGCCAGCAGCTTAAACCCCCTGGGCTCTGGAAACACCATATATTTT,CASSLNPLGSGNTIYF
TRBV20-1,-,once,TRBJ2-5,TGCAGTGCAGGGGTTTCGGCCCAAGAGACCCAGTACTTC,CSAGVSAQETQYF
TRBV29-1,TRBD2,-,TRBJ2-7,TGCAGCATCGGGACTAGCGGGAGCTACGAGCAGTACTTC,CSIGTSGSYEQYF
TRBV20-1,-,-,TRBJ2-6,TGCAGTGCTGCCCATGGGGATGGGGCCAACGTCCTGACTTTC,CSAAHGDGANVLTF
TRBV20-1,TRBD2,-,TRBJ2-1,TGCAGTGCGCCGGGACTAGGAATAGGTGAGCAGTTCTTC,CSAPGLGIGEQFF
TRBV5-1,-,-,TRBJ1-1,TGCGCCAGCAGCTTGGACGTTGGACGGTACACTGAAGCTTTCTTT,CASSLDVGRYTEAFF
TRBV13,TRBD1,-,TRBJ2-7,TGTGCCAGCAGCTTTAGGACAGGGGGCTACGAGCAGTACTTC,CASSFRTGGYEQYF
TRBV12-3/TRBV12-4,-,few,TRBJ2-1,TGTGCCAGCAGTTTACTGGACTACAATGAGCAGTTCTTC,CASSLLDYNEQFF
TRBV5-6,-,few,TRBJ2-1,TGTGCCAGCAGCTCCTACAGGGTAGGGACCTACAATGAGCAGTTCTTC,CASSSYRVGTYNEQFF
TRBV5-1,TRBD1,-,TRBJ2-1,TGCGCCAGCAGCCGCGGACAGGGGGCTTTTAATGAGCAGTTCTTC,CASSRGQGAFNEQFF
TRBV11-2,TRBD2,-,TRBJ2-1,TGTGCCAGCAGCCGCTCCAAAAAGACTAGCGGACACAATGAGCAGTTCTTC,CASSRSKKTSGHNEQFF
TRBV5-1,-,-,TRBJ1-1,TGCGCCAGCAGCTTCGGTGACACTGAAGCTTTCTTT,CASSFGDTEAFF
TRBV3-1,-,few,TRBJ1-2,TGTGCCAGCAGCCAAGGGGGGCTTTATGGCTACACCTTC,CASSQGGLYGYTF
TRBV6-5,-,-,TRBJ2-1,TGTGCCAGCAGTTATTCCCTAGGGTCCTACAATGAGCAGTTCTTC,CASSYSLGSYNEQFF
TRBV27,TRBD1,few,TRBJ1-6,TGTGCCAGCAGTTCCCTGGGGACAGGGTATTCACCCCTCCACTTT,CASSSLGTGYSPLHF
TRBV12-3/TRBV12-4,-,-,TRBJ2-1,TGTGCCAGCGCAGCCGGGACGGGCTACAATGAGCAGTTCTTC,CASAAGTGYNEQFF
TRBV7-8,-,many,TRBJ2-1,TGTGCCAGCAGCTTAGAGGTGGGAACCTACAATGAGCAGTTCTTC,CASSLEVGTYNEQFF
TRBV27,TRBD1,-,TRBJ2-7,TGTGCCAGCAGTTTTTACGACAGGGGAAACGAGCAGTACTTC,CASSFYDRGNEQYF
TRBV2,-,-,TRBJ1-2,TGTGCCAGCAGTCGGCAGCAGCCCTATGGCTACACCTTC,CASSRQQPYGYTF
TRBV12-3/TRBV12-4,TRBD1,-,TRBJ1-5,TGTGCCAGCAGCTACTCAGGGGGCCAGCCCCAGCATTTT,CASSYSGGQPQHF
TRBV10-3,TRBD1,-,TRBJ1-1,TGTGCCATCGGACAGGGGGGGGCTGAAGCTTTCTTT,CAIGQGGAEAFF
TRBV20-1,-,-,TRBJ2-1,TGCAGTGCTAGAACTTTTGATATAGTTAATGAGCAGTTCTTC,CSARTFDIVNEQFF
TRBV5-1,-,many,TRBJ1-5,TGCGCCAGCAGCTTGGGGGGGGCGAGCGGCAATCAGCCCCAGCATTTT,CASSLGGASGNQPQHF
TRBV20-1,-,-,TRBJ1-6,TGCAGTGCTAGCTCGGAGTTTTTTAATTCACCCCTCCACTTT,CSASSEFFNSPLHF
TRBV11-1,TRBD2,-,TRBJ2-3,TGTGCCAGCAGCCCGCAGACTAGCGGGCTTCCTGGAGCAGATACGCAGTATTTT,CASSPQTSGLPGADTQYF
TRBV12-3/TRBV12-4,-,-,TRBJ1-1,TGTGCCAGCCTAGAAAGTGTGGCTGAAGCTTTCTTT,CASLESVAEAFF
TRBV9,TRBD1,-,TRBJ2-7,TGTGCCAGCAGCGCAAGGGGACAGAACTACGAGCAGTACTTC,CASSARGQNYEQYF
TRBV27,-,few,TRBJ1-1,-,CASSSFGADKPEAFF
TRBV12-3/TRBV12-4,-,-,TRBJ1-1,TGTGCCAGCAGTCGATCCGGGACAAACACTGAAGCTTTCTTT,CASSRSGTNTEAFF
TRBV25-1,-,-,TRBJ1-6,TGTGCCAGCAGTATTGGGACGCCCGATAATTCACCCCTCCACTTT,CASSIGTPDNSPLHF
TRBV7-8,-,-,TRBJ1-4,TGTGCCAGCAGCTTAGCGCCCACGGCTGAAAAACTGTTTTTT,CASSLAPTAEKLFF
TRBV6-1,-,few,TRBJ2-1,TGTGCCAGCAGTGAAGTAGCCACCCCTCAAGGTCATGAGCAGTTCTTC,CASSEVATPQGHEQFF
TRBV5-1,-,-,TRBJ2-3,TGCGCCAGCAGCTCCCCGGACCCGGCAGATACGCAGTATTTT,CASSSPDPADTQYF
TRBV5-1,TRBD2,-,TRBJ2-3,TGCGCCAGCCGCTCAGGTTCTCTAGCGGGAGGTGCTTTAGATACGCAGTATTTT,CASRSGSLAGGALDTQYF
TRBV4-2,TRBD1,few,TRBJ1-5,TGTGCCAGCAGCCGAGACTCATATAGTCGGACAGGGGAGATGGTCGAGCAGCCCCAGCATTTT,CASSRDSYSRTGEMVEQPQHF
TRBV3-1,-,-,TRBJ2-1,TGTGCCAGCAGCCAGGGGGTCTCCTCCGCCAACAATGAGCAGTTCTTC,CASSQGVSSANNEQFF
TRBV7-9,TRBD2,once,TRBJ2-7,TGTGCCAGCAGCTTCGTGGAGAGCGGGAATACCGCCGAGCAGTACTTC,CASSFVESGNTAEQYF
TRBV30,TRBD1,-,TRBJ2-1,TGTGCCTGGAGTCAACAGGGGGATGAGCAGTTCTTC,CAWSQQGDEQFF
TRBV5-1,TRBD2,few,TRBJ2-1,TGCGCCAGCAGCTGGGGACTAGCGGGAGGGCCCTCTTTGGATGAGCAGTTCTTC,CASSWGLAGGPSLDEQFF
TRBV5-1,-,few,TRBJ1-1,TGCGCCAGCAGAATTGGACAGACGAACACTGAAGCTTTCTTT,CASRIGQTNTEAFF
TRBV10-3,-,once,TRBJ1-2,TGTGCCATCAGTGAGTCGAGGGACGTCTATGGCTACACCTTC,CAISESRDVYGYTF
TRBV20-1,TRBD2,-,TRBJ2-1,TGCAGTGCTAGGGTAGCGGGAGGAGTTCGGAATGAGCAGTTCTTC,CSARVAGGVRNEQFF
TRBV5-1,-,-,TRBJ1-2,TGCGCCAGCAGCCCAGGAGGGGATGGCTACACCTTC,CASSPGGDGYTF
TRBV9,-,-,TRBJ1-2,TGTGCCAGCAGCGTAGCTTCTTCAGGGTATGGCTACACCTTC,CASSVASSGYGYTF
TRBV30,TRBD1,-,TRBJ1-5,TGTGCCTGGAGCACGGTCAGGGGGGGCAATCAGCCCCAGCATTTT,CAWSTVRGGNQPQHF
TRBV11-2,TRBD2,-,TRBJ2-1,TGTGCCAGCAGCCCGCACCCACCTGGACTAGCGGGAGGGGATGAGCAGTTCTTC,CASSPHPPGLAGGDEQFF
TRBV10-3,-,few,TRBJ2-7,TGTGCCATCAGTGCGAGCAACCAAGGGGCCAACTGGGAGCAGTACTTC,CAISASNQGANWEQYF
TRBV18,-,few,TRBJ2-1,TGTGCCAGCTCATCAAGGGGCCCGGGGGCGCCGGGAAATGAGCAGTTCTTC,CASSSRGPGAPGNEQFF
TRBV28,TRBD1,-,TRBJ1-2,TGTGCCAGCAGGGCGCCAGGGACAGCCCGCTACACCTTC,CASRAPGTARYTF
TRBV29-1,-,-,TRBJ2-7,TGCAGCGTCGCCACCAGCTCCTACGAGCAGTACTTC,CSVATSSYEQYF
TRBV20-1,TRBD1,-,TRBJ1-1,TGCAGTGCTAGAGGAGGGGGCGATGAAGCTTTCTTT,CSARGGGDEAFF
TRBV2,TRBD1,-,TRBJ2-1,TGTGCCAGCAGCTTGGGACAGAGCATCTCCTACAATGAGCAGTTCTTC,CASSLGQSISYNEQFF
TRBV5-1,TRBD1,many,TRBJ1-1,TGCGCCAGCAGCTCCACAGGGGACACTGAAGCTTTCTTT,CASSSTGDTEAFF
TRBV29-1,-,few,TRBJ1-4,TGCAGCGTTTCGGTTGACGTTAATGAAAAACTGTTTTTT,CSVSVDVNEKLFF
TRBV12-3/TRBV12-4,-,-,TRBJ1-5,TGTGCCAGCAGCTCGGGGGGACGGGCAGCGGCCCAGCATTTT,CASSSGGRAAAQHF
TRBV9,-,-,TRBJ2-3,TGTGCCAGCAGCTCCCGGGACCTTAGCACAGATACGCAGTATTTT,CASSSRDLSTDTQYF